These 15 T cell receptor beta chains share one sample of origin, sequenced in a study of CD8 T cells in ankylosing spondylitis. TCRdb re-analysed the 5' RACE reads in MiXCR, keeping a single row per CDR3 protein. The sample has about 130,000 distinct CDR3 sequences, about 13% seen once. Source material: blood, either unsorted or a sorted T cell fraction (not recorded which). The receptors come from a female donor with ankylosing spondylitis or in good health (not recorded which).

This clonotype was seen only a few times. The CDR3 spells CSVAGTGGAVDQETQYF. DNA for the CDR3: TGCAGCGTCGCCGGGACAGGGGGAGCGGTGGACCAAGAGACCCAGTACTTC. The V call is TRBV29-1, the J call TRBJ2-5, with 11 positions matching TRBD1. Trimming at V came to 6 bases and at J to 0 bases, leaving 12 bases not matched to a gene. The CDR3 spans 17 residues. CDR1 is SQVTM, CDR2 ANQGSEA, per germline.

This clonotype was counted at least ten times. The V gene is TRBV7-8, the J gene TRBJ2-2, with D perhaps matching TRBD1 or TRBD2 (5 bases each). Germline V gene sequence: CDR1 SGHVS, CDR2 FQNEAQ. V lost 4 bases and J lost 4, with 16 bases in between. The length of the CDR3 is 16 residues. The CDR3 loop reads CASSWGTGSVTGELFF. The CDR3 DNA follows: TGTGCCAGCAGCTGGGGGACCGGTTCAGTCACCGGGGAGCTGTTTTTT.

J is TRBJ2-1 and V is TRBV20-1, with 10 positions matching TRBD2. Unmatched junction bases numbered 6, after V lost 6 bases and J lost 4 bases. CDR1 and CDR2 (germline): DFQATT, SNEGSKA (reference sequence). This CDR3 spans 14 amino acids. CDR3 nucleotide sequence: TGCAGTGCATCTCCTAGCGGGAGTTACAATGAGCAGTTCTTC. Its translation is CSASPSGSYNEQFF.

Only a few counts were recorded for this clonotype. An end of the junction differs from the germline gene, which may be a read error. V usage is TRBV7-7 and J usage is TRBJ1-1, with D possibly TRBD1 on 5 matching bases. Looked up from germline, CDR1 is SSHAT and CDR2 is FNYEAQ (reference sequence). CDR3 length: 15 amino acids. The DNA of the CDR3 is TGTGCTAGCAGCTTAGACAGAACCCGAACGGCTGAAGCTTTCTTT. It translates to CASSLDRTRTAEAFF.

This clonotype was detected only a few times. This chain links TRBV5-1 with TRBJ1-2, with a weak D call TRBD1 (5 bases). This CDR3 has 12 amino acids. Germline values: CDR1 SGHRS, CDR2 YFSETQ. V was cut by 4 bases and J by 5 bases, with 9 bases left in between. In nucleotides, the CDR3 is TGCGCCAGCAGCGCGACAGCTTATGGCTACACCTTC. This gives the protein CASSATAYGYTF.

Concerning this clonotype: A much larger clone sits a single nucleotide away, making a read error possible. The chain is built from TRBV29-1 and TRBJ2-2, with a tentative D call TRBD2 (5 bases). The CDR3 loop spans 14 amino acids. Germline loops: CDR1 SQVTM, CDR2 ANQGSEA. The CDR3 protein is CSVSWLTNTGELLF. CDR3 nucleotides: TGCAGCGTCAGTTGGCTAACGAACACCGGGGAGCTGCTTTTT.

This clonotype was observed at least ten times. The V gene is TRBV5-1, the J gene TRBJ2-3, with 7 bases fitting TRBD1. The CDR3 loop spans 14 amino acids. Losses at the gene ends were 2 bases for V and 5 bases for J; bases not matched to a gene: 5. Looked up from germline, CDR1 is SGHRS and CDR2 is YFSETQ. The CDR3 reads CASSFRSGGDTQYF. CDR3 coding DNA: TGCGCCAGCAGCTTTCGGTCAGGGGGAGATACGCAGTATTTT.

A word on this clonotype: Just one base apart from a much larger clone, this may be a read error. The chain has TRBV6-5 and TRBJ2-1; 14 bases match TRBD2. Germline V gives CDR1 MNHEY, CDR2 SVGAGI. The CDR3 length is 17 residues. For the CDR3, the DNA is TGTGCCAGCAGTTTCGGGACTAGCGGGAGTATCTACAATGAGCAGATCTTC. The encoded protein is CASSFGTSGSIYNEQIF.

This clonotype was observed at least ten times. The chain joins TRBV6-5 to TRBJ2-3, with D tentatively TRBD1 (7 bases). In germline, CDR1 is MNHEY, CDR2 SVGAGI. The CDR3 has 17 residues. Trimming shortened V by 0 bases and J by 5 bases, and 18 bases separated the two germline ends. As DNA, the CDR3 is TGTGCCAGCAGTTACTCGAAGTTCTCGGGGGACAGAGATACGCAGTATTTT. Its translation is CASSYSKFSGDRDTQYF.

Of note for this clonotype: Sequence at one end of the junction differs from germline and may be a read error. This chain joins TRBV7-7 and TRBJ2-2; D is undetermined. Germline lookup yields CDR1 SSHAT and CDR2 FNYEAQ (reference sequence). This CDR3 has 14 residues. The CDR3 nucleotides are TGTGCTAGCAGCTTTTCCGAAACCACCGGGGAGCTGTTTTTT. Amino acids: CASSFSETTGELFF.

V is TRBV15 and J is TRBJ1-1, with D perhaps TRBD1 (6 bases). CDR1 and CDR2 (germline): LNHNV, YYDKDF (reference sequence). There are 13 residues in the CDR3. Trimming shortened V by 3 bases and J by 5 bases, and 10 bases separated the two germline ends. The CDR3 nucleotides are TGTGCCACCAGCAGGACCAGGGGTACTGAAGCTTTCTTT. As protein: CATSRTRGTEAFF.

Details on this clonotype: At one boundary the junction diverges from the germline segment, which might be a read error. The chain joins TRBV5-4 to TRBJ2-7; D is tentatively TRBD1 or TRBD2 (6 bases each). Germline V gene lookup returns CDR1 SGHNT and CDR2 YYREEE (reference sequence). This CDR3 comprises 12 residues. The CDR3 region is CASSLVGGASHF. CDR3 DNA: TGTGCCAGCAGCTTGGTCGGGGGCGCATCCCACTTC.

This clonotype was recorded at least ten times. The V gene is TRBV20-1, the J gene TRBJ2-1; D call uncertain. Germline V gene lookup returns CDR1 DFQATT and CDR2 SNEGSKA (reference sequence). V dropped 3 bases and J dropped 7 bases, with 16 bases sitting between them. The CDR3 totals 14 residues. The CDR3 DNA reads TGCAGTGCTAGGTTCAGCGCTGTAGGGAATGAGCAGTTCTTC. Translated: CSARFSAVGNEQFF.

This clonotype was seen at least ten times. The chain carries TRBV6-5 and TRBJ2-7; 9 bases fit TRBD1. The germline V gene encodes CDR1 MNHEY and CDR2 SVGAGI. The CDR3 extends over 14 amino acids. V was clipped by 4 bases and J by 4 bases; unmatched bases: 5. The CDR3 region is CASSSGTGWYEQYF. The CDR3 coding sequence is TGTGCCAGCAGTTCCGGGACAGGGTGGTACGAGCAGTACTTC.

The chain couples TRBV5-1 to TRBJ2-1; 8 positions agree with TRBD1. The junction had 6 bases not matched to a gene; V was cut back by 4 bases and J by 0 bases. The CDR3 extends over 16 amino acids. Germline loops: CDR1 SGHRS, CDR2 YFSETQ. CDR3 DNA sequence: TGCGCCAGCAGCAGAGACAGGGGTGGCTCCTACAATGAGCAGTTCTTC. Protein: CASSRDRGGSYNEQFF. The whole variable domain, remainder taken from reference TRBV5-1 and TRBJ2-1, is KAGVTQTPRYLIKTRGQQVTLSCSPISGHRSVSWYQQTPGQGLQFLFEYFSETQRNKGNFPGRFSGRQFSNSRSEMNVSTLELGDSALYLCASSRDRGGSYNEQFFGPGTRLTVL.